What follows are 18 T cell receptor beta chains derived from one specimen sequenced in a study of cytomegalovirus exposure and HLA in healthy donors. The PCR was carried out with 60 Vbeta primers and 13 Jbeta primers. The method was immunoSEQ multiplex PCR; TCRdb's version includes in-frame clones alone and lacks a portion of them. Of roughly 130,000 clones listed, approximately 61% were seen once; the top ten hold roughly 1.6%. Material for sequencing was PBMCs. Receptors originate from a man aged 25 to 40 in good health and CMV-seropositive.

This chain uses TRBV7-2 with TRBJ2-7; 7 bases map to TRBD1. Germline V gene lookup returns CDR1 SGHTA and CDR2 FQGNSA. Trimming at V came to 2 bases and at J to 5 bases, leaving 3 bases not matched to a gene. The CDR3 totals 13 residues. CDR3 amino acids: CASSLRGGNEQYF. For the CDR3, the DNA is TGTGCCAGCAGCTTAAGAGGGGGCAACGAGCAGTACTTC.

Here the CDR3 reads CASSLNRDRDGYTF. CDR3 DNA sequence: TGTGCCAGCAGCCTGAACCGGGACAGGGATGGCTACACCTTC. The chain is built from TRBV6-5 and TRBJ1-2; TRBD1 agrees at 9 bases. The CDR3 spans 14 residues. CDR1 is MNHEY and CDR2 is SVGAGI in the germline V gene. J was trimmed by 6 bases and V by 6 bases; bases with no gene match: 8.

This clone was recorded only once. The chain recombines TRBV7-9 with TRBJ1-4; the D is unclear. Between the trimmed V and J ends, which lost 5 bases and 3 bases, there was a span of 7 bases. From germline, CDR1 is SEHNR and CDR2 FQNEAQ (reference sequence). This CDR3 is built from 13 residues. The CDR3 bases are TGTGCCAGCAGCGGGCAATCTAATGAAAAACTGTTTTTT. Translation gives CASSGQSNEKLFF.

The chain couples TRBV5-1 to TRBJ1-4, with 9 bases fitting TRBD1. Trimming took 4 bases from V and 8 from J; bases not matched to a gene: 12. The length of the CDR3 is 16 residues. Germline V gene data show CDR1 as SGHRS and CDR2 as YFSETQ. CDR3 amino acids: CASSQQGAIRWEKLFF. CDR3 sequence (DNA): TGCGCCAGCAGCCAACAGGGGGCAATACGTTGGGAAAAACTGTTTTTT.

The chain has TRBV6-1 and TRBJ2-7; D remains ambiguous. The CDR3 contains 14 residues. Per germline, CDR1 MNHNS and CDR2 SASEGT. V lost 6 bases to trimming and J lost 2 bases, with 14 bases between them. The DNA for the CDR3 is TGTGCCAGCAGGGTAAGACACGGCACCTACGAGCAGTACTTC. It yields the protein CASRVRHGTYEQYF.

This chain connects TRBV5-1 to TRBJ1-3; D is unresolved. Trimming pared 0 bases from V and 0 bases from J, leaving 10 bases between. From germline, CDR1 is SGHRS and CDR2 YFSETQ. CDR3 length equals 16 residues. Here the CDR3 reads CASSLGQPGSGNTIYF. CDR3 DNA: TGCGCCAGCAGCTTGGGGCAGCCGGGCTCTGGAAACACCATATATTTT.

This clone occurred a few times. This sequence joins TRBV14 and TRBJ2-2, with 8 bases fitting TRBD1. Germline CDR1 is SGHDN and CDR2 is FVKESK. The CDR3 length is 17 residues. J was trimmed by 3 bases and V by 3 bases; bases with no gene match: 9. The DNA of the CDR3 is TGTGCCAGCAGCCAGGGAGCCGCAGGGGGCGACACCGGGGAGCTGTTTTTT. Its translation is CASSQGAAGGDTGELFF.

This clone was recorded only once. This chain uses TRBV27 with TRBJ2-5; 10 nucleotides line up with TRBD1. The J call may be in error: the DNA end matches TRBJ2-7 better. Germline values: CDR1 MNHEY, CDR2 SMNVEV (reference sequence). The CDR3 is 12 amino acids. The CDR3 sequence is CAGGQGPYEQYF. The CDR3 DNA is TGTGCCGGGGGACAGGGGCCCTACGAGCAGTACTTC.

The chain joins TRBV5-1 to TRBJ2-2; D is perhaps TRBD2 (7 bases). With 4 bases removed from V and 5 bases from J, the gap between germline ends came to 15 bases. This CDR3 contains 15 residues. CDR1 and CDR2 (germline): SGHRS, YFSETQ. The CDR3 sequence is CASSHDGGRTGELFF. CDR3 bases: TGCGCCAGCAGCCACGACGGGGGGCGAACCGGGGAGCTGTTTTTT. Full variable domain (missing parts from reference TRBV5-1 and TRBJ2-2): KAGVTQTPRYLIKTRGQQVTLSCSPISGHRSVSWYQQTPGQGLQFLFEYFSETQRNKGNFPGRFSGRQFSNSRSEMNVSTLELGDSALYLCASSHDGGRTGELFFGEGSRLTVL.

The chain has TRBV5-1 and TRBJ1-1; 10 bases agree with TRBD1. Germline V gives CDR1 SGHRS, CDR2 YFSETQ. Germline trimming cut 3 bases from V and 3 bases from J; bases unmatched to any gene: 2. The CDR3 has 14 amino acids. CDR3 loop: CASSSGQGHTEAFF. CDR3 coding DNA: TGCGCCAGCAGCTCGGGACAGGGGCACACTGAAGCTTTCTTT.

The J gene is TRBJ2-5, the V gene TRBV6-5; no clear D. Germline V gives CDR1 MNHEY, CDR2 SVGAGI. Trimming took 5 bases from V and 5 from J, leaving 18 bases between them. The CDR3 length is 15 residues. CDR3 region: CASSPNLALLETQYF. CDR3 coding DNA: TGTGCCAGCAGTCCCAATTTGGCCCTGCTGGAGACCCAGTACTTC.

This clone has only a few counts. J is TRBJ1-1 and V is TRBV27, with D perhaps TRBD1 (6 bases). The CDR3 runs to 13 residues. V lost 3 bases and J lost 6, with 11 bases in between. Germline loops: CDR1 MNHEY, CDR2 SMNVEV (reference sequence). As DNA, the CDR3 is TGTGCCAGCAGTTTGTCCCAGGGGTCTGAAGCTTTCTTT. Translation: CASSLSQGSEAFF.

The CDR3 sequence is CASSGKGANYGYTF. CDR3 coding DNA: TGTGCCAGCAGCGGCAAAGGGGCTAACTATGGCTACACCTTC. The V gene is TRBV7-2, the J gene TRBJ1-2, with D possibly TRBD1 on 5 matching bases. From germline, CDR1 is SGHTA and CDR2 FQGNSA. The CDR3 is 14 residues long. V lost 5 bases to trimming and J lost 0 bases, with 10 bases between them.

The genes are TRBV2 and TRBJ2-6; 7 bases fit TRBD2. The CDR3 runs 20 residues. Germline V lookup: CDR1 SNHLY, CDR2 FYNNEI. V was clipped by 3 bases and J by 4 bases; unmatched bases: 18. CDR3: CASSEPPWEGERVGANVLTF. CDR3 coding DNA: TGTGCCAGCAGTGAGCCCCCTTGGGAGGGAGAGAGGGTAGGGGCCAACGTCCTGACTTTC.

The chain joins TRBV28 to TRBJ2-1, with a weak D call TRBD2 (6 bases). CDR1 is MDHEN, CDR2 SYDVKM, per germline. The CDR3 is made up of 16 amino acids. The V gene lost 3 bases and the J gene lost 4 bases, with 16 bases spanning the gap. The CDR3 nucleotides read TGTGCCAGCAGTTTGGGGCTTAGCGGACCTTACAATGAGCAGTTCTTC. Its protein is CASSLGLSGPYNEQFF.

This clone was picked up a small number of times. The chain couples TRBV5-1 to TRBJ2-3; TRBD2 matches at 12 bases. After removal of 4 bases from V and 0 bases from J, the junction contained 9 bases not matched to a gene. The germline V gene has CDR1 SGHRS and CDR2 YFSETQ. The CDR3 runs to 18 residues. Here the CDR3 reads CASSPGLAGRPSTDTQYF. CDR3 nucleotides: TGCGCCAGCAGCCCGGGACTAGCGGGCAGACCGAGCACAGATACGCAGTATTTT.

V is TRBV20-1 and J is TRBJ2-3; D remains ambiguous. The CDR3 loop spans 11 amino acids. The germline gives CDR1 DFQATT, CDR2 SNEGSKA (reference sequence). Between the trimmed V and J ends, which lost 8 bases and 4 bases, there was a span of 10 bases. CDR3 coding DNA: TGCAGTCCGCGGAATCCAGATACGCAGTATTTT. Protein product: CSPRNPDTQYF.

The chain combines TRBV11-2 with TRBJ2-7; D is possibly TRBD1 (6 bases). In germline, CDR1 is SGHAT, CDR2 FQNNGV. V lost 5 bases, J lost 7 bases, and 12 bases lay in between. The CDR3 is 12 amino acids. The CDR3: CASSPGQWEQYF. The CDR3 DNA reads as TGTGCCAGCAGCCCCGGACAGTGGGAGCAGTACTTC. Full variable domain (rest looked up from reference TRBV11-2 and TRBJ2-7): EAGVAQSPRYKIIEKRQSVAFWCNPISGHATLYWYQQILGQGPKLLIQFQNNGVVDDSQLPKDRFSAERLKGVDSTLKIQPAKLEDSAVYLCASSPGQWEQYFGPGTRLTVT.